This TCR beta chain was profiled in a study of cytomegalovirus exposure and HLA in healthy donors. Assay used: immunoSEQ multiplex PCR; TCRdb lists only in-frame clones, some missing. In the table there are 150,000 to 170,000 clones, around 88% of which are singletons. The CDR3 spans 13 residues. Losses at the gene ends were 2 bases for V and 12 bases for J; bases not matched to a gene: 7. Germline V gene lookup returns CDR1 MNHEY and CDR2 SVGAGI. The receptor was derived from a man between 18 and 29 years old in good health and CMV-seropositive. Source material: PBMCs. The rearrangement joins TRBV6-5 to TRBJ2-1; 7 bases align to TRBD1. The CDR3 nucleotides are TGTGCCAGCAGTTACAAGGGGGCTTCTCGGCAGTTCTTC. Protein: CASSYKGASRQFF.